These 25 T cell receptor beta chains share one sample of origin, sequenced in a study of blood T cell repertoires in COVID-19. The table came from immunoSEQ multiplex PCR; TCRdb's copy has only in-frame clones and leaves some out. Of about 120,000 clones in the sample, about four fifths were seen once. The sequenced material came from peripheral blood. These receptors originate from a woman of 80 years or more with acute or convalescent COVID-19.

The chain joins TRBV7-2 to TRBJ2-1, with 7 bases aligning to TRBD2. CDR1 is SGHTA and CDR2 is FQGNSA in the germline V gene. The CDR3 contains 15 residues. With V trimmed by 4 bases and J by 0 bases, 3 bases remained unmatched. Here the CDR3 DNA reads TGTGCCAGCAGCTCAGCGGGGAGCTCCTACAATGAGCAGTTCTTC. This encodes CASSSAGSSYNEQFF.

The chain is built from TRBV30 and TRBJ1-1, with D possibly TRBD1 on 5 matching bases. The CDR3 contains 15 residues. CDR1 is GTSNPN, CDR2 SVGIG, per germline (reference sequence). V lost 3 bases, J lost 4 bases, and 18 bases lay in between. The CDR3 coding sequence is TGTGCCTGGAGAGGTAAAACAGGATTGGGCACTGAAGCTTTCTTT. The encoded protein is CAWRGKTGLGTEAFF.

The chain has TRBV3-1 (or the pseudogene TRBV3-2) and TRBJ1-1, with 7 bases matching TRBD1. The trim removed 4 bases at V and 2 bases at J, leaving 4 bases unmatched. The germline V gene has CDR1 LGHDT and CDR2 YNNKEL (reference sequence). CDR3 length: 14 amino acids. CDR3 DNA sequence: TGTGCCAGCAGCCGCCGGGACAGAAACACTGAAGCTTTCTTT. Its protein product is CASSRRDRNTEAFF.

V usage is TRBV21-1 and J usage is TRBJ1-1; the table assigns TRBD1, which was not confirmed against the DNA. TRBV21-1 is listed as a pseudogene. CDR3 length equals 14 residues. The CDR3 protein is CASSFRQENTEAFF. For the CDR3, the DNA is TGTGCCAGCAGCTTCCGACAGGAGAACACTGAAGCTTTCTTT.

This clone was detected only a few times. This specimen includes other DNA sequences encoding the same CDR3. CDR3 bases: TGCGCCAGCAGCTTGGAGACAAGGAACACTGAAGCTTTCTTT. This encodes CASSLETRNTEAFF. V is TRBV5-1 and J is TRBJ1-1; D unresolved. Germline V gene sequence: CDR1 SGHRS, CDR2 YFSETQ. The ends were cut back, 0 bases at V and 1 base at J, with 7 bases in the middle. The CDR3 spans 14 residues.

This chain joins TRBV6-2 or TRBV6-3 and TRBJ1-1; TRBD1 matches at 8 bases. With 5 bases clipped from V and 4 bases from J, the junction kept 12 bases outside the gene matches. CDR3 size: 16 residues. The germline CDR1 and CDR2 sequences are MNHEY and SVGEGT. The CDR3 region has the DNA TGTGCCAGCAGTACCCAAACAGGGGGTGAGGGCACTGAAGCTTTCTTT. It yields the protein CASSTQTGGEGTEAFF.

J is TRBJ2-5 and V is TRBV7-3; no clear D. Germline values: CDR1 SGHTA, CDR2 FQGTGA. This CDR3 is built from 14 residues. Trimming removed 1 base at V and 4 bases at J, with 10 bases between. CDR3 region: CASSLNPGSETQYF. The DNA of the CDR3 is TGTGCCAGCAGCTTAAACCCGGGTTCAGAGACCCAGTACTTC.

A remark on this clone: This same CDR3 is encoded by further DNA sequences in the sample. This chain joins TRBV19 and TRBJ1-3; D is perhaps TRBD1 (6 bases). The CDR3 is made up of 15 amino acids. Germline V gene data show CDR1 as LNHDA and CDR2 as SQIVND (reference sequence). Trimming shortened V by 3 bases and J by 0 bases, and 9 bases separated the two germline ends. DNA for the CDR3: TGTGCCAGTAGTATTGGGGGCCACTCTGGAAACACCATATATTTT. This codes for CASSIGGHSGNTIYF. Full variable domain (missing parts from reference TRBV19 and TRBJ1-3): DGGITQSPKYLFRKEGQNVTLSCEQNLNHDAMYWYRQDPGQGLRLIYYSQIVNDFQKGDIAEGYSVSREKKESFPLTVTSAQKNPTAFYLCASSIGGHSGNTIYFGEGSWLTVV.

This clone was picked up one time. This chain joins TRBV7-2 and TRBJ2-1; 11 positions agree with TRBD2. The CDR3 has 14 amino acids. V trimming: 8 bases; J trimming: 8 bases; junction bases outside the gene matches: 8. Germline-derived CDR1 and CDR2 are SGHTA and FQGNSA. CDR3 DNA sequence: TGTGCCAGCGGGTCCGGGACTAGCGGTTATGAGCAGTTCTTC. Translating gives CASGSGTSGYEQFF. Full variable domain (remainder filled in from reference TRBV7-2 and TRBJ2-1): GAGVSQSPSNKVTEKGKDVELRCDPISGHTALYWYRQSLGQGLEFLIYFQGNSAPDKSGLPSDRFSAERTGGSVSTLTIQRTQQEDSAVYLCASGSGTSGYEQFFGPGTRLTVL.

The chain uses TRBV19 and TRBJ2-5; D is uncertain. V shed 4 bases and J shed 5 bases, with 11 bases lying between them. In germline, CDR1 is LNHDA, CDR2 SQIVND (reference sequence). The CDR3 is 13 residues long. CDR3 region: CASSRVSQETQYF. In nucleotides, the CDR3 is TGTGCCAGTAGTAGGGTTAGCCAGGAGACCCAGTACTTC.

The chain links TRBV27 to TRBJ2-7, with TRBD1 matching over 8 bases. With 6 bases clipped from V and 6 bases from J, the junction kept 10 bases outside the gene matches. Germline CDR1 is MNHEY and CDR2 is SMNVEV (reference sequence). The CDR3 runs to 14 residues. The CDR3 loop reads CASRDDRGVGEQYF. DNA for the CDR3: TGTGCCAGCAGAGACGACAGGGGAGTGGGCGAGCAGTACTTC.

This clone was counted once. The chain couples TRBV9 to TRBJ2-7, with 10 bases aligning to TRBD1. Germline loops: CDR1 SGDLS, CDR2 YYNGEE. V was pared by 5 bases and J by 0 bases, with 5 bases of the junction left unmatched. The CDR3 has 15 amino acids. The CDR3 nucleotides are TGTGCCAGCAGAACCCGGGACAGGGGCTCCTACGAGCAGTACTTC. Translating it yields CASRTRDRGSYEQYF.

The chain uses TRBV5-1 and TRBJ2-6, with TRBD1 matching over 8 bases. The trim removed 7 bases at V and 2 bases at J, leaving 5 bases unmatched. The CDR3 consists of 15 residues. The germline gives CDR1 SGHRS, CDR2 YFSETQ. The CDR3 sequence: CASQGAATGANVLTF. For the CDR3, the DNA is TGCGCCAGCCAGGGGGCGGCAACTGGGGCCAACGTCCTGACTTTC.

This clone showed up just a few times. CDR3 sequence reads: CASSPLFQTGGTGYQPQHF. DNA for the CDR3: TGTGCCAGCAGTCCCCTTTTCCAAACAGGGGGCACGGGGTATCAGCCCCAGCATTTT. This chain uses TRBV6-6 with TRBJ1-5; 9 positions agree with TRBD1. Germline V gene sequence: CDR1 MNHNY, CDR2 SVGAGI (reference sequence). V was clipped by 5 bases and J by 5 bases; unmatched bases: 19. This CDR3 is 19 amino acids long.

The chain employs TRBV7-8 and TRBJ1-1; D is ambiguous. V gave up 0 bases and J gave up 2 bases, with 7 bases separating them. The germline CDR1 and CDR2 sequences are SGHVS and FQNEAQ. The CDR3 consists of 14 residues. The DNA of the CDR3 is TGTGCCAGCAGCTTAGCGTCAGGAAACACTGAAGCTTTCTTT. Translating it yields CASSLASGNTEAFF.

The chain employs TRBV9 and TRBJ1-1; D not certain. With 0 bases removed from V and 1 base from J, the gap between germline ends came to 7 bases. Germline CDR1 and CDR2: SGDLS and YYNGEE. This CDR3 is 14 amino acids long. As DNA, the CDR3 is TGTGCCAGCAGCGTAGAGGCAGGGAACACTGAAGCTTTCTTT. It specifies CASSVEAGNTEAFF.

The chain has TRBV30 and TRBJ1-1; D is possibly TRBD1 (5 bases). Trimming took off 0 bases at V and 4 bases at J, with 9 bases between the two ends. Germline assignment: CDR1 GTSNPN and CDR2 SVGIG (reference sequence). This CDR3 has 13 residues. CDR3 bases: TGTGCCTGGAGTGTTACCAGGGCCACTGAAGCTTTCTTT. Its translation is CAWSVTRATEAFF.

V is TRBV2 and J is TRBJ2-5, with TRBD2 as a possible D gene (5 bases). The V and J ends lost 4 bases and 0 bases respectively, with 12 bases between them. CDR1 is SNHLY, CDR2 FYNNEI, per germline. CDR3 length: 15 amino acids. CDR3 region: CASSGGGSYQETQYF. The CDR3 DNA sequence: TGTGCCAGCAGTGGAGGCGGGTCGTACCAAGAGACCCAGTACTTC.

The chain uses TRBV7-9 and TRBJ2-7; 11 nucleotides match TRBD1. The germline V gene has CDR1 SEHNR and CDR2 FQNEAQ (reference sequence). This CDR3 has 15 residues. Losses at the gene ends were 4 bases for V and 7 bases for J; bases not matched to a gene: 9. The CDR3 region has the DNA TGTGCCAGCAGCTCCGGGACAGGGGGTCTCATGGAGCAGTACTTC. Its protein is CASSSGTGGLMEQYF.

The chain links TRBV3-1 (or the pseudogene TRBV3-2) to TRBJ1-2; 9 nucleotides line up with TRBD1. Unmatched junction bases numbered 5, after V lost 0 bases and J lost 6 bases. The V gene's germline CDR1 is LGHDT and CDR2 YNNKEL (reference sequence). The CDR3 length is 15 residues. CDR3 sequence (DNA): TGTGCCAGCAGCCAAGATAGGGGACAGGGTAATGGCTACACCTTC. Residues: CASSQDRGQGNGYTF.

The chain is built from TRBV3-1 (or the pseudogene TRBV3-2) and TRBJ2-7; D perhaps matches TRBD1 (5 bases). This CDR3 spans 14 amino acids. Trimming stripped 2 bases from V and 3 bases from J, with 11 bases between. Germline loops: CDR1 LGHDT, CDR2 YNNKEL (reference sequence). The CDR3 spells CASSQSIDSYEQYF. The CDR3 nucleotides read TGTGCCAGCAGCCAAAGTATTGACAGCTACGAGCAGTACTTC.

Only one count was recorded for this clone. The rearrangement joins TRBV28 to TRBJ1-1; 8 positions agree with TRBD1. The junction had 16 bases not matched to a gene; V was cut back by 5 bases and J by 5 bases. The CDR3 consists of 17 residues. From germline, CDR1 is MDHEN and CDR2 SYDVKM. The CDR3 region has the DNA TGTGCCAGCAGTACCCGGACAGGGCTGGGCCCTGAGACTGAAGCTTTCTTT. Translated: CASSTRTGLGPETEAFF.

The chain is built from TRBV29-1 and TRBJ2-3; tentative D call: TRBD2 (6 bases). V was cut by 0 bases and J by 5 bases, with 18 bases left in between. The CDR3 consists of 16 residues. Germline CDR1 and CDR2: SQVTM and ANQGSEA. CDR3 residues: CSVEENQGLQGDTQYF. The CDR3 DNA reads TGCAGCGTTGAAGAGAACCAGGGACTCCAGGGAGATACGCAGTATTTT.

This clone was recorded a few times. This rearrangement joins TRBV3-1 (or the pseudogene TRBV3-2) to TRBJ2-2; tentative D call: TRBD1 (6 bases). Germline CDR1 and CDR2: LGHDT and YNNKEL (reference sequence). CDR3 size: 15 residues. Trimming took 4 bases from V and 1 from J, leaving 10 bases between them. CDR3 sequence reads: CASSLKTGNTGELFF. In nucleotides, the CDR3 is TGTGCCAGCAGCCTCAAGACAGGGAACACCGGGGAGCTGTTTTTT.

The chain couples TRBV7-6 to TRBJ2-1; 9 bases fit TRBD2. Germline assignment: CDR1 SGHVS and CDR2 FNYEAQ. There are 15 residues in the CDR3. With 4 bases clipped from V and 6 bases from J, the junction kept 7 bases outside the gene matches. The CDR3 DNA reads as TGTGCCAGCAGCTCCAGCGGGGGGCGGGGCAATGAGCAGTTCTTC. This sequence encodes CASSSSGGRGNEQFF.